Listed here is a single TCR beta chain. The sample is drawn from a study of blood T cell repertoires in COVID-19. For the study at large: Researchers got acute and convalescent COVID-19 samples from the United States, Italy and Spain.

Sequencing used immunoSEQ multiplex PCR; TCRdb keeps in-frame clones, though not all of them. The sample lists 300,000 to 400,000 clones, around four fifths seen once, with roughly 3% in the top ten. Trimming cost V 2 bases and J 4 bases; bases outside gene matches: 4. The germline V gene has CDR1 KGHSH and CDR2 LQKENI. This CDR3 comprises 15 residues. The V gene is TRBV18, the J gene TRBJ2-3, with 9 nucleotides matching TRBD2. The sequencing input was peripheral blood. This clonotype was sampled from a man aged 25 to 45 with active or convalescent COVID-19. The CDR3 protein is CASSPAGGPSDTQYF. The CDR3 nucleotides read TGTGCCAGCTCACCAGCGGGAGGGCCATCAGATACGCAGTATTTT.